A selection of T cell receptor beta chains follows, all from one sample in a study of shared clonotypes between healthy human individuals. The protocol was immunoSEQ multiplex PCR, while the TCRdb copy is restricted to in-frame clones and leaves out a portion. The data hold some 1 million clones, with 65% to 75% observed a single time. The source material was memory CD4+ T cells sorted from blood. Receptors were obtained from a man between 18 and 35 years old in good health. CDR3s include the opening cysteine and the closing phenylalanine or tryptophan. The D gene is left open where the match is weak. Clone size is given for some rows only: seen once, a few or many times, or a class if the clone is expanded.

>TRBV5-1|17|NA|TRBJ2-3|NA
TGCGCCAGCAGCTTGGGAATAGGCGGGGTAGGCACAGATACGCAGTATTTT
CASSLGIGGVGTDTQYF
>TRBV6-1|17|NA|TRBJ2-5|NA
TGTGCCAGCAGTGACTACCTCGGGACGTATATACAAGAGACCCAGTACTTC
CASSDYLGTYIQETQYF
>TRBV30|14|TRBD1|TRBJ1-5|NA
TGTGCCTGGAGTGTCGGGACAGGAAATCAGCCCCAGCATTTT
CAWSVGTGNQPQHF
>TRBV5-1|14|TRBD2|TRBJ2-2|NA
TGCGCCAGCGATTCCAGCGGGAACCTTGGGGAGCTGTTTTTT
CASDSSGNLGELFF
>TRBV28|13|NA|TRBJ2-6|NA
TGTGCCGTACAGCGCTCTGGGGCCAACGTCCTGACTTTC
CAVQRSGANVLTF
>TRBV7-2|15|TRBD1|TRBJ2-7|NA
TGTGCCAGCAGCCCAATGGATGGACAGGGCTACGAGCAGTACTTC
CASSPMDGQGYEQYF
>TRBV5-4|15|TRBD2|TRBJ2-7|NA
TGTGCCAGCAGCTTGGAACCTAGCGGGAACTACGAGCAGTACTTC
CASSLEPSGNYEQYF
>TRBV5-8|15|TRBD1|TRBJ2-7|few
TGTGCCAGCAGCTGGCCGGGACAGGGGAAAGGCGAGCAGTACTTC
CASSWPGQGKGEQYF
>TRBV7-2|11|NA|TRBJ2-2|NA
TGTGCCAGCAGCGAAAGGACAGACCTGTTTTTT
CASSERTDLFF
>TRBV6-1|14|NA|TRBJ2-7|NA
TGTGCCAGCAGTGAAAACCGGTACACCTACGAGCAGTACTTC
CASSENRYTYEQYF
>TRBV10-3|14|NA|TRBJ1-2|NA
TGTGCCATCAGTGAGCGCGGCAGGGAGACCGGCTACACCTTC
CAISERGRETGYTF
>TRBV4-3|17|NA|TRBJ2-1|NA
TGCGCCAGCAGCCAAGATTTCCGGGACTGGACCTACAATGAGCAGTTCTTC
CASSQDFRDWTYNEQFF
>TRBV6-1|15|NA|TRBJ2-2|NA
TGTGCCACTCAGCGGGTACTCCCCGCATCCGGGGAGCTGTTTTTT
CATQRVLPASGELFF
>TRBV4-3|18|TRBD2|TRBJ2-1|NA
TGCGCCAGCAGCCAAGAAGCTCCCGGACTAGCGGGATTCTATGAGCAGTTCTTC
CASSQEAPGLAGFYEQFF
>TRBV19|16|NA|TRBJ1-1|NA
TGTGCCAGCGGAACACCACCTCGAGAGGGTAGCACTGAAGCTTTCTTT
CASGTPPREGSTEAFF
>TRBV9|15|TRBD2|TRBJ2-3|NA
TGTGCCAGCAGCCTTAGCGGGGGGGCCTACGATACGCAGTATTTT
CASSLSGGAYDTQYF
>TRBV5-4|17|NA|TRBJ2-2|NA
TGTGCCAGCAGCTTCGGGGGCAAGCGGGGAAACACCGGGGAGCTGTTTTTT
CASSFGGKRGNTGELFF
>TRBV30|12|NA|TRBJ1-1|NA
TGTGCCTGGAGTAACATGAACACTGAAGCTTTCTTT
CAWSNMNTEAFF
>TRBV18|16|NA|TRBJ2-5|NA
TGTGCCAGCTCACCCTTCGGGGGTAGCGGCAAAGAGACCCAGTACTTC
CASSPFGGSGKETQYF
>TRBV4-3|15|NA|TRBJ2-3|NA
TGCGCCAGCAGCCAGAACGGGAGAAGCACAGATACGCAGTATTTT
CASSQNGRSTDTQYF
>TRBV11-3|12|NA|TRBJ2-7|NA
TGTGCCAGGGGTCAGGGACCCCTCAAGCAGTACTTC
CARGQGPLKQYF
>TRBV10-3|18|TRBD2|TRBJ2-2|once
TGTGCCATCAGTGAGACGACTAGCGGGAGGGCCAACACCGGGGAGCTGTTTTTT
CAISETTSGRANTGELFF
>TRBV7-8|15|TRBD1|TRBJ1-2|many
TGTGCCAGCAGCCCACCCGGGACAGGGACTCATGGCTACACCTTC
CASSPPGTGTHGYTF
>TRBV11-3|14|TRBD2|TRBJ2-1|NA
TGTGCCAGCAGCTTGGGACTAGCGGGAGATGAGCAGTTCTTC
CASSLGLAGDEQFF
>TRBV5-5|16|TRBD1|TRBJ1-5|once
TGTGCCAGCAGCCCGCCGGGGACAGGGTCCAATCAGCCCCAGCATTTT
CASSPPGTGSNQPQHF
>TRBV20-1|10|NA|TRBJ1-2|NA
TGCAGTGCTTCTACAGGCGGCTACACCTTC
CSASTGGYTF
>TRBV7-8|16|NA|TRBJ1-2|NA
TGTGCCAGCAGCCCTATAACTCAGACAGCGAACTATGGCTACACCTTC
CASSPITQTANYGYTF
>TRBV4-2|14|NA|TRBJ2-3|NA
TGTGCCAGCAGCCAAGTCAGGGGTACAGATACGCAGTATTTT
CASSQVRGTDTQYF
>TRBV30|14|NA|TRBJ1-5|NA
TGTGCCTGGAGTGTACAGCAGGCCTCTGGGCCCCAGCATTTT
CAWSVQQASGPQHF
>TRBV9|16|TRBD2|TRBJ2-1|NA
TGTGCCAGCAGCGTAGTTTCAGCGGGAGGAGAGAATGAGCAGTTCTTC
CASSVVSAGGENEQFF